The subject of this entry is one TCR beta chain. As yet, its antigen is unknown. From each donor, at least one pre-ART PBMC sample and at least two post-ART PBMC samples were obtained. This entry is derived from a study of long-term antiretroviral therapy in people with HIV. Regarding the study as a whole: It was not possible to obtain data on ART adherence, viral resistance or therapy changes. Post-ART diversity increased but stayed below transplant donor controls. Those clones which expanded before ART made up the dominant part of the repertoire at all time points.

The V and J ends lost 5 bases and 4 bases respectively, with 11 bases between them. The CDR3 spans 13 residues. CDR1 is SEHNR and CDR2 is FQNEAQ in the germline V gene (reference sequence). The authors ran the immunoSEQ assay, v3.0, at survey level. Produced via immunoSEQ multiplex PCR; TCRdb's table is partial and in-frame only. Of around 16,000 clones listed, 70% to 85% are singletons. This sequence was found in a woman aged 50 to 60 with HIV. This sample comprised unsorted PBMCs, obtained 1.5 years before starting antiretroviral therapy. The V gene is TRBV7-9, the J gene TRBJ1-2; D is perhaps TRBD1 (5 bases). CDR3 protein: CASSRGLLYGYTF. For the CDR3, the DNA is TGTGCCAGCAGCCGGGGACTCCTCTATGGCTACACCTTC.